This T cell receptor (beta chain) was profiled in a study of T cell responses to AZD1222 COVID-19 vaccine. The study, taken as a whole, reports: Repertoires were collected only later (after the peak T cell response had occurred). Just a handful of people given AZD1222 tested seropositive at baseline.

Pooled together were second doses at about 4 or about 12 weeks. The protocol was immunoSEQ multiplex PCR, while the TCRdb copy is restricted to in-frame clones and leaves out a portion. The data hold fewer than 120,000 clones, with approximately 92% observed a single time. In regard to this clone: Its antigen is currently unknown.

The source material was peripheral blood, sampled 28 days after the second AZD1222 dose. This sequence originates from an adult who received the AZD1222 COVID-19 vaccine.

CDR3 nucleotide sequence: TGTGCCAGCAGCTTCGGCTTGTCCCAAAAACCCTACGAGCAGTACTTC. Translated, it gives CASSFGLSQKPYEQYF. This chain links TRBV7-6 with TRBJ2-7; D call uncertain. The CDR3 consists of 16 residues. The V gene's germline CDR1 is SGHVS and CDR2 FNYEAQ. Between the trimmed V and J ends, which lost 3 bases and 2 bases, there was a span of 17 bases. Supplemented by reference TRBV7-6 and TRBJ2-7, the full variable domain reads GAGVSQSPRYKVTKRGQDVALRCDPISGHVSLYWYRQALGQGPEFLTYFNYEAQQDKSGLPNDRFSAERPEGSISTLTIQRTEQRDSAMYRCASSFGLSQKPYEQYFGPGTRLTVT.